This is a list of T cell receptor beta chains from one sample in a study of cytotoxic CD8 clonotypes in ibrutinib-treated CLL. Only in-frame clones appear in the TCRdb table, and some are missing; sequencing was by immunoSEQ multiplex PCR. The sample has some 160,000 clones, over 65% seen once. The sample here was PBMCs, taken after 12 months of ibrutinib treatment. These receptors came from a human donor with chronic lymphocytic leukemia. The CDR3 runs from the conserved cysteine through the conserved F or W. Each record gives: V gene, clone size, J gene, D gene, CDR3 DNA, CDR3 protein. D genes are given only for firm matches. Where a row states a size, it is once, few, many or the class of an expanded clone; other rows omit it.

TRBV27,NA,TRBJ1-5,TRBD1,TGTGCCAGCAGTTTATTGGCAGGGGGTGGTCAGCCCCAGCATTTT,CASSLLAGGGQPQHF
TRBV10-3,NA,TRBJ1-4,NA,TGTGCCATCAGTCCCGCCGGGACTGATTCAACTAATGAAAAACTGTTTTTT,CAISPAGTDSTNEKLFF
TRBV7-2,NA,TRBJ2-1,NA,TGTGCCAGCAGCCCCGGGCCCAAGCAGTTCTTC,CASSPGPKQFF
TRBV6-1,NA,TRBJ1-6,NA,TGTGCCAGCAGAAGGGGACAAGGGGAACACTTT,CASRRGQGEHF
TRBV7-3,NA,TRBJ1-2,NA,TGTGCCAGCAGCTTAACAGGGCAGAACTATGGCTACACCTTC,CASSLTGQNYGYTF
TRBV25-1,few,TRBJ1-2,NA,TGTGCCAGCAGGGACTTCTATGGCTACACCTTC,CASRDFYGYTF
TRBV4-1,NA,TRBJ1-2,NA,TGCGCCAGCAGCCAAGACCAGGGAGACTATGGCTACACCTTC,CASSQDQGDYGYTF
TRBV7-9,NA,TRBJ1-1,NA,TGTGCCAGCAGCTTAGGACATGGTCGGGGGGCTGAAGCTTTCTTT,CASSLGHGRGAEAFF
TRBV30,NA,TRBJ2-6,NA,TGTGCCTGGAGTGCCTACAGGGCTTCTGGGGCCAACGTCCTGACTTTC,CAWSAYRASGANVLTF
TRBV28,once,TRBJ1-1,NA,TGTGCCAGCAGGGGTGGGGGGCCGCTTGAAGCTTTCTTT,CASRGGGPLEAFF
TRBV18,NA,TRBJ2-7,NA,TGTGCCAGCTCGTTAGGTCCAAGCTCCTACGAGCAGTACTTC,CASSLGPSSYEQYF
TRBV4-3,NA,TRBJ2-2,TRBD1,TGCGCCAGCAGCCAAGGGCCGGGACAGGGACTAATAAAGAACACCGGGGAGCTGTTTTTT,CASSQGPGQGLIKNTGELFF